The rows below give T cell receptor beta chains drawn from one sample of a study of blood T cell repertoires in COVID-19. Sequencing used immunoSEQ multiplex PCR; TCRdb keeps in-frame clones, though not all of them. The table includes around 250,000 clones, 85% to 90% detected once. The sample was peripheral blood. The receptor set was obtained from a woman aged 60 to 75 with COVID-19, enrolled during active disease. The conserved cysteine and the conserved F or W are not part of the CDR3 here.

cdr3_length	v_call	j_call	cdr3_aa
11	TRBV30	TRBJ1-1	AWSGTARTEAF
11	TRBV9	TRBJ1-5	ASSATGAQPQH
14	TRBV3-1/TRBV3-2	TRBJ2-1	ASSSRLAGDYNEQF
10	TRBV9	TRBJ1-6	ASSNRGSPLH
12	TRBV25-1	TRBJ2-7	ASSAGTAPYEQY
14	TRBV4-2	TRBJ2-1	ASSQETRGVSNEQF
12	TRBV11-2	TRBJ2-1	ASSLDRQGYEQF
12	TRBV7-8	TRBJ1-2	ASRGEGGVYGYT
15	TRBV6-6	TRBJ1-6	ASSQGAGGSYNSPLH
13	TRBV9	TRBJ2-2	ASSVAAQGSGELF
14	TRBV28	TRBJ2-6	ASSLGGVSGANVLT
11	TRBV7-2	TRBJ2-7	ASRGLVAGEQY
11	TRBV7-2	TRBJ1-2	ASSFDRERGYT
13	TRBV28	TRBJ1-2	ASSLVGGWNYGYT
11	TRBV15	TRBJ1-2	ATSRDRGYGYT
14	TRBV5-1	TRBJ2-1	ASSLVGTPRGNEQF
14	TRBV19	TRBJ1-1	ASTPFSMGADTEAF
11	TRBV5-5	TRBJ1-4	ASSPPGQEKLF
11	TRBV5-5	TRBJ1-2	ASSTGTDYGYT
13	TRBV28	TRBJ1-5	ASSPNYSPQGSQH
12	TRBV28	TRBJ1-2	ASRNTRGLIGYT
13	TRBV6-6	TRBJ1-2	ASSYSGQGGYGYT
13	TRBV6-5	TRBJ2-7	ASMSGTGTPGEQY
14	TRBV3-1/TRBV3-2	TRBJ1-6	ASQINRVNLRSPLH
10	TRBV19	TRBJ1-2	ATMTDPYGYT
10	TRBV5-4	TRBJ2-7	ASSRNSYEQY
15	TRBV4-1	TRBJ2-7	ASSQARLFLSSYEQY
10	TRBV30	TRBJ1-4	AWKRTNEKLF
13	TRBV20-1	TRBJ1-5	SASIQGNSNQPQH
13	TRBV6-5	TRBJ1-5	ASSPRGAGNQPQH
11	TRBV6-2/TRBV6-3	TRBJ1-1	ASSPGTATEAF
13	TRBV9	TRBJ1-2	ASSFSRTVNYGYT
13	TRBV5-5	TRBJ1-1	ASSWGVSANTEAF
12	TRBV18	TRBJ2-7	ASTSTRGDPKQY
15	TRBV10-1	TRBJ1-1	ASSESLDRGEDTEAF
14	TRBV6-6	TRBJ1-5	ASSYRTGVGNQPQH
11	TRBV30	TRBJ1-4	AWSEGTTEKLF
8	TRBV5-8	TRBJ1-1	ASSLNLGF
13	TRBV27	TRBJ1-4	ASSSRTGRREKLF
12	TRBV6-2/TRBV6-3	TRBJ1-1	ASSYGGSSTEAF
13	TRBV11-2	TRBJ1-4	ASSLVGSLGEKLF
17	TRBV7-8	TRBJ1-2	ASSRRGDRREGTDYGYT
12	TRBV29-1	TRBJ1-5	SVGLQGANQPQH
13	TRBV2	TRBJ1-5	ASRARGLRNQPQH
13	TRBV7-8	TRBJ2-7	ASSLRDRGHYEQY
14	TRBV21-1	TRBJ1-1	ASIKRGTGGNTEAF
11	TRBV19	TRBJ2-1	ASSSLAANEQF
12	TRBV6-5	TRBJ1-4	ASSPGQGGEKLF
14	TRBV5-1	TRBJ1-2	ASSSSPGQGFYGYT
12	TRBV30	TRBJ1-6	AWSVAGRSSPLH
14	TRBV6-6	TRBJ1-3	ASSPRQGASGNTIY
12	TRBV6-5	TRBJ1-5	ASSYGQGTQPQH
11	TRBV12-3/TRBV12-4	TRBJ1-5	ASSYFGNQPQH
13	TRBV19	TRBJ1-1	ASSMDRGANTEAF
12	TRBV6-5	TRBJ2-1	ASSLSGAHNEQF
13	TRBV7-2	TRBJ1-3	ASSLVQFSGNTIY
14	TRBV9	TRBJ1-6	ASSADPGTGGSPLH
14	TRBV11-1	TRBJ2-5	ASSKGLAGSQETQY
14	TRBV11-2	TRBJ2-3	ASSFRLAGPTDTQY
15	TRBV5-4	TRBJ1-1	ASTRSAGAKMNTEAF